Following are 28 T cell receptor beta chains from one sample sequenced in a study of regulatory T cells in long-lasting Graves disease. Arm-PCR with iRepertoire HTBI primers amplified the CDR3 regions for these TCR beta libraries. TCRdb reanalysed the multiplex PCR reads using MiXCR and keeps one entry per CDR3 protein. The table includes about 620,000 distinct CDR3 sequences, approximately 15% detected once. The time point: newly diagnosed GD, antithyroid drugs for less than 3 months. Generation of the TCR library employed RNA extracted from PBMCs. This same sample was also taken into another study, of T cells in Graves' hyperthyroidism and ophthalmopathy.

The sample here was peripheral blood mononuclear cells (PBMCs), taken at new diagnosis, from a patient treated with antithyroid drugs. The receptors originated from a young woman with Graves disease.

CDR3 amino acids: CASSFGRGTGELFF. The CDR3, as DNA: TGTGCCAGTAGTTTCGGGCGCGGCACCGGGGAGCTGTTTTTT. The chain joins TRBV19 to TRBJ2-2, with D unclear. This CDR3 has 14 amino acids. Germline V CDR1 and CDR2: LNHDA, SQIVND (reference sequence). The ends were cut back, 5 bases at V and 4 bases at J, with 11 bases in the middle. Combining the CDR3 with reference TRBV19 and TRBJ2-2 gives the whole variable domain DGGITQSPKYLFRKEGQNVTLSCEQNLNHDAMYWYRQDPGQGLRLIYYSQIVNDFQKGDIAEGYSVSREKKESFPLTVTSAQKNPTAFYLCASSFGRGTGELFFGEGSRLTVL.

CDR3: CSARLVSKNIQYF. CDR3 in DNA: TGCAGTGCTAGACTAGTTAGCAAAAACATTCAGTACTTC. The chain has TRBV20-1 and TRBJ2-4; D gene ambiguous. Germline V CDR1 and CDR2: DFQATT, SNEGSKA (reference sequence). The CDR3 totals 13 residues. The ends were cut back, 2 bases at V and 3 bases at J, with 8 bases in the middle.

This clonotype was detected many times. The rearrangement joins TRBV12-3 or TRBV12-4 to TRBJ2-7; D is unclear. V lost 5 bases and J lost 0, with 11 bases in between. This CDR3 comprises 14 residues. CDR3 sequence (DNA): TGTGCCAGCAGTCGTCGGGCCAACTCCTACGAGCAGTACTTC. Its translation: CASSRRANSYEQYF.

This clonotype turned up a few times. The chain employs TRBV4-1 and TRBJ1-1; D is unclear. Germline values: CDR1 MGHRA, CDR2 YSYEKL. This CDR3 is built from 13 residues. Trimming shortened V by 4 bases and J by 13 bases, and 19 bases separated the two germline ends. Here the CDR3 DNA reads TGCGCCAGCAGCCCCCTTGGACGCACACGGCTTTTCTTT. This sequence encodes CASSPLGRTRLFF.

The V and J genes are TRBV6-2 or TRBV6-3 and TRBJ2-3, with 11 nucleotides matching TRBD1. The CDR3 has 16 residues. Looked up from germline, CDR1 is MNHEY and CDR2 is SVGEGT. After removal of 6 bases from V and 0 bases from J, the junction contained 5 bases not matched to a gene. The CDR3 protein is CASRGTGGTSTDTQYF. As DNA, the CDR3 is TGTGCCAGCAGGGGGACAGGGGGAACTAGCACAGATACGCAGTATTTT.

This clonotype was counted at least ten times. This chain joins TRBV6-1 and TRBJ1-1; D unclear. The germline V gene encodes CDR1 MNHNS and CDR2 SASEGT. CDR3 length: 15 residues. Trimming took off 2 bases at V and 5 bases at J, with 15 bases between the two ends. The chain's CDR3 is CASSESRRRPTEAFF. The CDR3 DNA is TGTGCCAGCAGTGAATCCAGGAGAAGGCCGACTGAAGCTTTCTTT.

The CDR3 sequence is CASSPGRGAVRTQYF. The CDR3 bases are TGTGCCAGCAGCCCTGGGAGAGGGGCCGTGAGAACCCAGTACTTC. V gene TRBV25-1 combines with J gene TRBJ2-5, with D tentatively TRBD1 or TRBD2 (5 bases each). Germline V gene sequence: CDR1 MGHDK, CDR2 SYGVNS. This CDR3 contains 15 residues. V was pared by 6 bases and J by 8 bases, with 22 bases between.

This clonotype was observed a few times. The chain carries TRBV15 and TRBJ1-4; weak D call: TRBD1 (5 bases). Germline V gene sequence: CDR1 LNHNV, CDR2 YYDKDF (reference sequence). The V gene lost 0 bases and the J gene lost 3 bases, with 8 bases spanning the gap. The CDR3 totals 15 residues. CDR3 loop: CATSRDRRANEKLFF. The CDR3 DNA reads TGTGCCACCAGCAGAGATCGCAGGGCTAATGAAAAACTGTTTTTT. Full variable domain (remainder filled in from reference TRBV15 and TRBJ1-4): DAMVIQNPRYQVTQFGKPVTLSCSQTLNHNVMYWYQQKSSQAPKLLFHYYDKDFNNEADTPDNFQSRRPNTSFCFLDIRSPGLGDTAMYLCATSRDRRANEKLFFGSGTQLSVL.

This clonotype occurred a few times. The rearrangement links TRBV18 to TRBJ1-2; a weak D match, TRBD1 (5 bases). Trimming stripped 0 bases from V and 6 bases from J, with 14 bases between. The length of the CDR3 is 15 residues. Germline V gene lookup returns CDR1 KGHSH and CDR2 LQKENI. CDR3 amino acids: CASSPPNKGRDGYTF. DNA of the CDR3: TGTGCCAGCTCACCACCTAATAAGGGGCGCGATGGCTACACCTTC.

The rearrangement links TRBV27 to TRBJ1-3; D may be TRBD1 (6 bases). This CDR3 region has 15 residues. Looked up from germline, CDR1 is MNHEY and CDR2 is SMNVEV (reference sequence). Deletions cut 4 bases from V and 2 bases from J, with 12 bases between. The CDR3: CASSSLGAPGNTIYF. CDR3 nucleotides: TGTGCCAGCAGTTCCCTGGGGGCCCCTGGAAACACCATATATTTT.

This clonotype has more than one count but fewer than ten. The chain uses TRBV7-9 and TRBJ2-5; tentatively, D is TRBD2 (6 bases). The CDR3 covers 16 residues. Trimming pared 1 base from V and 4 bases from J, leaving 16 bases between. Germline V gene sequence: CDR1 SEHNR, CDR2 FQNEAQ (reference sequence). The CDR3 loop is CASSLDPWGVGETQYF. The CDR3 coding sequence is TGTGCCAGCAGCTTAGATCCCTGGGGGGTCGGAGAGACCCAGTACTTC.

The chain links TRBV5-1 to TRBJ2-5; maybe TRBD2 (6 bases). The length of the CDR3 is 16 residues. Germline V gene lookup returns CDR1 SGHRS and CDR2 YFSETQ. Trimming cost V 4 bases and J 6 bases, with 22 bases left between them. CDR3 in amino acids: CASSPSGGMDIKTQYF. The CDR3 DNA reads TGCGCCAGCAGCCCCTCGGGCGGGATGGACATCAAGACCCAGTACTTC.

This clonotype was seen many times. The CDR3 is CASIPGQVGSYEQYF. The CDR3 nucleotides are TGTGCCAGCATTCCGGGACAGGTGGGTTCCTACGAGCAGTACTTC. This rearrangement joins TRBV28 to TRBJ2-7; the match to TRBD1 covers 8 bases. J was trimmed by 1 base and V by 7 bases; bases with no gene match: 9. The CDR3 sequence is 15 residues long. Per the germline V gene, CDR1 is MDHEN and CDR2 is SYDVKM. Full variable domain (missing parts from reference TRBV28 and TRBJ2-7): DVKVTQSSRYLVKRTGEKVFLECVQDMDHENMFWYRQDPGLGLRLIYFSYDVKMKEKGDIPEGYSVSREKKERFSLILESASTNQTSMYLCASIPGQVGSYEQYFGPGTRLTVT.

V is TRBV5-1 and J is TRBJ2-1; weak D call: TRBD1 (5 bases). The CDR3 spans 15 residues. V was pared by 3 bases and J by 1 base, with 11 bases between. Germline V gene sequence: CDR1 SGHRS, CDR2 YFSETQ. DNA of the CDR3: TGCGCCAGCAGCTCCTTCCAGGGATCCTACAATGAGCAGTTCTTC. Translated: CASSSFQGSYNEQFF.

Many counts were recorded for this clonotype. CDR3 sequence: CASSLEATDYEQFF. The CDR3 bases are TGTGCCAGCAGCTTAGAGGCGACGGACTATGAGCAGTTCTTC. The rearrangement joins TRBV11-2 to TRBJ2-1, with a weak D call TRBD2 (5 bases). The germline V gene has CDR1 SGHAT and CDR2 FQNNGV. The CDR3 length is 14 residues. V was pared by 0 bases and J by 8 bases, with 11 bases between.

This clonotype was seen ten or more times. DNA of the CDR3: TGTGCCAGCAGACCGCGGTATAAAATACGGTCCCAAGAGACCCAGTACTTC. It translates to CASRPRYKIRSQETQYF. The rearrangement joins TRBV6-1 to TRBJ2-5; D gene ambiguous. Germline V gives CDR1 MNHNS, CDR2 SASEGT. The V gene lost 6 bases and the J gene lost 1 base, with 21 bases spanning the gap. This CDR3 comprises 17 residues.

The chain joins TRBV29-1 to TRBJ1-3, with D unresolved. The CDR3 has 15 residues. V dropped 1 base and J dropped 0 bases, with 10 bases sitting between them. The germline V gene has CDR1 SQVTM and CDR2 ANQGSEA. The CDR3 DNA is TGCAGCGTTGAAGGTCTAGGCAGCTCTGGAAACACCATATATTTT. Protein product: CSVEGLGSSGNTIYF.

A few counts support this clonotype. This chain connects TRBV20-1 to TRBJ2-7; D might be TRBD1 (5 bases). This CDR3 is 14 amino acids long. The V gene lost 1 base and the J gene lost 2 bases, with 12 bases spanning the gap. Germline V gene data show CDR1 as DFQATT and CDR2 as SNEGSKA (reference sequence). The CDR3 DNA follows: TGCAGTGCTAGAGGTGGGGCCTCCACCTACGAGCAGTACTTC. The encoded protein is CSARGGASTYEQYF.

This clonotype was seen a handful of times. V is TRBV5-4 and J is TRBJ1-1; 7 nucleotides agree with TRBD1. V shed 4 bases and J 5 bases; nucleotides not matched to a gene: 2. The germline CDR1 and CDR2 sequences are SGHNT and YYREEE (reference sequence). The CDR3 spans 12 residues. CDR3 loop: CASSQGETEAFF. The CDR3 nucleotides read TGTGCCAGCAGCCAGGGGGAAACTGAAGCTTTCTTT.

The chain uses TRBV5-1 and TRBJ2-5; D is unresolved. V shed 0 bases and J shed 3 bases, with 12 bases lying between them. Germline CDR1 is SGHRS and CDR2 is YFSETQ. The CDR3 loop spans 15 amino acids. CDR3 coding DNA: TGCGCCAGCAGCTTGGCCAAGGGCAGTGAAGAGACCCAGTACTTC. Protein: CASSLAKGSEETQYF.

This clonotype was counted between two and nine times. CDR3: CAWGPWTGNQPQHF. The CDR3 DNA sequence: TGTGCCTGGGGGCCTTGGACAGGCAATCAGCCCCAGCATTTT. The V gene is TRBV30, the J gene TRBJ1-5; possible D gene TRBD1, 6 bases. The CDR3 sequence is 14 residues long. Germline CDR1 and CDR2: GTSNPN and SVGIG (reference sequence). V lost 5 bases, J lost 2 bases, and 13 bases lay in between.

Worth noting for this clonotype: Given a much more abundant clone one base away, this may be a read error. The chain is built from TRBV2 and TRBJ2-1; D unclear. CDR1 and CDR2 from the germline V gene are SNHLY and FYNNEI. V gave up 6 bases and J gave up 8 bases, with 11 bases separating them. CDR3 size: 12 residues. The CDR3: CASRGSGHEQFF. The DNA for the CDR3 is TGTGCCAGCAGGGGGTCAGGCCATGAGCAGTTCTTC.

This clonotype was observed many times. The CDR3 region has the DNA TGTGCCAGCAGCCGGAGGAAAGGGCCCATGAACACTGAAGCTTTCTTT. It yields the protein CASSRRKGPMNTEAFF. This chain connects TRBV11-2 to TRBJ1-1; no clear D gene. Per the germline V gene, CDR1 is SGHAT and CDR2 is FQNNGV. This CDR3 has 16 residues. V lost 5 bases and J lost 0, with 16 bases in between.

This clonotype was counted at least ten times. The chain couples TRBV7-2 to TRBJ2-2, with unresolved D. The CDR3 extends over 14 amino acids. Trimming removed 6 bases at V and 1 base at J, with 9 bases between. Germline V lookup: CDR1 SGHTA, CDR2 FQGNSA. As DNA, the CDR3 is TGTGCCAGCAGATCGTCGGAGAACACCGGGGAGCTGTTTTTT. The encoded protein is CASRSSENTGELFF.

In its sample, this clonotype was seen many times. The CDR3 region has the DNA TGTGCCAGCAGTCCTCAGGTGAACACTGAAGCTTTCTTT. Encoded protein: CASSPQVNTEAFF. The gene calls are TRBV28 and TRBJ1-1, with no clear D. This CDR3 region has 13 residues. V was trimmed by 5 bases and J by 0 bases, leaving 7 bases between them. CDR1 MDHEN and CDR2 SYDVKM come from the germline V gene.

V gene TRBV14 combines with J gene TRBJ2-5; the D gene is possibly TRBD1 (6 bases). Germline assignment: CDR1 SGHDN and CDR2 FVKESK. V gave up 4 bases and J gave up 2 bases, with 11 bases separating them. CDR3 size: 14 residues. CDR3 protein: CASSPWTVQETQYF. The CDR3 DNA reads TGTGCCAGCAGCCCATGGACAGTTCAAGAGACCCAGTACTTC.

In the case of this clonotype: At one end, the junction sequence differs from germline, possibly due to a read error. The V gene is TRBV6-5, the J gene TRBJ2-7; perhaps TRBD1 as D (6 bases). CDR1 and CDR2 (germline): MNHEY, SVGAGI. This CDR3 region has 11 residues. DNA of the CDR3: TGTGCCAGCAGTTTTGGGGGCGAGAAGTACTTC. Protein sequence: CASSFGGEKYF.

This sequence joins TRBV27 and TRBJ1-5, with D perhaps matching TRBD1 (6 bases). The germline gives CDR1 MNHEY, CDR2 SMNVEV (reference sequence). The CDR3 has 18 residues. Trimming pared 4 bases from V and 2 bases from J, leaving 21 bases between. CDR3 residues: CASSSLLSNRVGNQPQHF. The CDR3 DNA reads as TGTGCCAGCAGTTCATTACTCTCCAACAGGGTAGGCAATCAGCCCCAGCATTTT.